The source of this T cell receptor beta chain is a study of T cell responses to AZD1222 COVID-19 vaccine. The data were produced by immunoSEQ multiplex PCR, yet TCRdb's version contains in-frame clones alone and is incomplete. The top ten clones hold roughly 7.6% of a sample with roughly 85,000 clones, roughly nine tenths of them seen once. Study results and limitations: In all cases, repertoires were sampled only after the peak T cell response. Females outnumbered males among donors, who were mostly white British; clonal diversity was possibly underestimated.

In germline, CDR1 is SNHLY, CDR2 FYNNEI. This CDR3 has 13 residues. The V and J ends lost 6 bases and 8 bases respectively, with 14 bases between them. Of note for this clone: Its target is not known.

This receptor was identified in an adult in good health. The rearrangement links TRBV2 to TRBJ1-3, with D tentatively TRBD1 (6 bases). This specimen was peripheral blood, taken on day 0 of AZD1222 vaccination. The CDR3 protein is CASRLGGLDTIYF. In DNA, the CDR3 is TGTGCCAGCAGACTGGGGGGGCTGGACACCATATATTTT.